These 14 T cell receptor beta chains were sequenced from one sample in a study of cytomegalovirus exposure and HLA in healthy donors. In the PCR, 60 Vbeta and 13 Jbeta primers were used. The assay was immunoSEQ multiplex PCR, and TCRdb's table has in-frame clones only and misses some. The sample holds about 77,000 clones, over 65% seen once. Sequencing input: PBMCs. The receptor source for this set is a man in his forties or fifties in good health and CMV-seronegative.

The chain links TRBV13 to TRBJ1-1, with D unresolved. V was cut by 4 bases and J by 3 bases, with 6 bases left in between. This CDR3 has 12 residues. Per the germline V gene, CDR1 is PRHDT and CDR2 is FYEKMQ (reference sequence). The CDR3 DNA reads TGTGCCAGCAGCTACCAGGACACTGAAGCTTTCTTT. Translated: CASSYQDTEAFF.

This clone was seen only once. The chain joins TRBV5-4 to TRBJ1-2; the match to TRBD1 covers 10 bases. The CDR3 runs 16 residues. The germline V gene has CDR1 SGHNT and CDR2 YYREEE (reference sequence). CDR3 DNA: TGTGCTTCCAACCGGGACAGGGGAAAACTTGGAGATGGCTACACCTTC. Its protein is CASNRDRGKLGDGYTF.

The rearrangement links TRBV7-2 to TRBJ2-7, with TRBD2 matching 11 bases. Germline V gene sequence: CDR1 SGHTA, CDR2 FQGNSA. V lost 2 bases, J lost 6 bases, and 15 bases stayed unmatched. There are 18 residues in the CDR3. The CDR3 coding sequence is TGTGCCAGCAGCTTAACCCCACCCACTAGCGGGAGTTCTGTCGAGCAGTACTTC. Its translation: CASSLTPPTSGSSVEQYF.

The chain joins TRBV2 to TRBJ1-5; D is uncertain. From germline, CDR1 is SNHLY and CDR2 FYNNEI. The ends were cut back, 3 bases at V and 2 bases at J, with 11 bases in the middle. The CDR3 length is 15 residues. The CDR3 DNA sequence: TGTGCCAGCAGTGATCTGCTGAGTGGCAATCAGCCCCAGCATTTT. Protein sequence: CASSDLLSGNQPQHF.

The chain has TRBV19 and TRBJ2-7; 8 nucleotides agree with TRBD2. The CDR3 covers 14 residues. Germline V gene sequence: CDR1 LNHDA, CDR2 SQIVND (reference sequence). Trimming at V came to 5 bases and at J to 7 bases, leaving 10 bases not matched to a gene. CDR3 nucleotide sequence: TGTGCCAGTAGTGCCGGGACACCGGGAGGGGAGCAGTACTTC. It translates to CASSAGTPGGEQYF.

A few counts support this clone. The chain combines TRBV29-1 with TRBJ2-1; TRBD1 agrees at 7 bases. V was clipped by 3 bases and J by 6 bases; unmatched bases: 2. The germline V gene encodes CDR1 SQVTM and CDR2 ANQGSEA. The CDR3 is 12 amino acids. DNA of the CDR3: TGCAGCGTTGACAGGGGGACCAATGAGCAGTTCTTC. This encodes CSVDRGTNEQFF.

The genes are TRBV28 and TRBJ1-5; D is unclear. Trimming left V 3 bases short and J 3 bases short, with 9 bases between. CDR3 length: 14 residues. Germline V CDR1 and CDR2: MDHEN, SYDVKM. The CDR3 loop reads CASSFQQHNQPQHF. CDR3 sequence (DNA): TGTGCCAGCAGTTTTCAACAGCACAATCAGCCCCAGCATTTT.

The V call is TRBV7-6, the J call TRBJ1-3, with D unresolved. Germline V lookup: CDR1 SGHVS, CDR2 FNYEAQ. CDR3 size: 16 residues. The V and J ends lost 5 bases and 3 bases respectively, with 17 bases between them. The CDR3 nucleotides are TGTGCCAGCAGCGTAGAGAGACGAAGAGGTGGAAACACCATATATTTT. Encoded protein: CASSVERRRGGNTIYF.

The chain uses TRBV4-3 and TRBJ2-1; D call uncertain. CDR3 length: 17 residues. Germline V gives CDR1 LGHNA, CDR2 YSLEER. Trimming removed 1 base at V and 7 bases at J, with 20 bases between. The CDR3 loop is CASSQVFLRSTFNEQFF. The CDR3 bases are TGCGCCAGCAGCCAAGTCTTTCTACGGTCCACTTTTAATGAGCAGTTCTTC.

The chain employs TRBV4-3 and TRBJ2-5; 9 bases are a match to TRBD2. V gave up 0 bases and J gave up 5 bases; unmatched junction bases: 10. The germline gives CDR1 LGHNA, CDR2 YSLEER. This CDR3 has 17 residues. The CDR3 region is CASSQDWGGAGGETQYF. In nucleotides, the CDR3 is TGCGCCAGCAGCCAAGATTGGGGTGGTGCGGGGGGGGAGACCCAGTACTTC.

On this clone: The sample has other DNA sequences that encode this CDR3 too. This rearrangement joins TRBV7-6 to TRBJ2-2; a weak D match, TRBD2 (5 bases). Looked up from germline, CDR1 is SGHVS and CDR2 is FNYEAQ. Trimming removed 5 bases from V and 8 bases from J, with 12 bases in between. The CDR3 is made up of 13 amino acids. CDR3 coding DNA: TGTGCCAGCAGCATAACACGGGGTGGGGAGCTGTTTTTT. Its protein product is CASSITRGGELFF. The variable domain in full, completed from reference TRBV7-6 and TRBJ2-2, reads GAGVSQSPRYKVTKRGQDVALRCDPISGHVSLYWYRQALGQGPEFLTYFNYEAQQDKSGLPNDRFSAERPEGSISTLTIQRTEQRDSAMYRCASSITRGGELFFGEGSRLTVL.

This clone turned up a few times. This rearrangement joins TRBV9 to TRBJ2-4, with a possible D match to TRBD2 (6 bases). The CDR3 has 15 residues. V was trimmed by 4 bases and J by 4 bases, leaving 15 bases between them. The germline V gene encodes CDR1 SGDLS and CDR2 YYNGEE. The CDR3 nucleotides are TGTGCCAGCAGCACCCCGGGTAGCGGTAAAAACATTCAGTACTTC. The encoded protein is CASSTPGSGKNIQYF.

The V call is TRBV7-9, the J call TRBJ1-1, with D possibly being TRBD1 (5 bases). V was cut by 0 bases and J by 3 bases, with 17 bases left in between. This CDR3 region has 17 residues. CDR1 is SEHNR, CDR2 FQNEAQ, per germline (reference sequence). The CDR3 DNA reads TGTGCCAGCAGCTTAGCGAGACAGAGGACAAACGACACTGAAGCTTTCTTT. This translates into CASSLARQRTNDTEAFF.

V gene TRBV6-1 combines with J gene TRBJ2-4, with D possibly being TRBD1 (6 bases). This CDR3 contains 15 residues. Trimming cost V 2 bases and J 6 bases, with 14 bases left between them. Germline values: CDR1 MNHNS, CDR2 SASEGT. CDR3 bases: TGTGCCAGCAGTGAATGGGACACCCTACCAAACATTCAGTACTTC. This encodes CASSEWDTLPNIQYF.